Listed below are T cell receptor beta chains from one sample, sequenced in a study of blood T cell repertoires in COVID-19. Clones were sequenced by immunoSEQ multiplex PCR, and TCRdb holds only the in-frame ones, with some missing. This sample carries approximately 160,000 clones, roughly 87% of them seen once, and the ten largest clones take 7% to 7.5%. Sequenced material: PBMCs or T cells enriched from blood (not recorded which). These receptors all stem from a woman in her 50s who had recovered from COVID-19. The CDR3 runs from the conserved cysteine through the conserved F or W. D genes are given only for firm matches. Size values are once, few and many counts, or a class for expanded clones, and some rows have none.

J gene,V gene,clone size,D gene,CDR3 DNA,CDR3 protein
TRBJ1-1,TRBV18,NA,NA,TGTGCCAGCTCAGAGTACAGGGCGAACACTGAAGCTTTCTTT,CASSEYRANTEAFF
TRBJ2-7,TRBV15,NA,NA,TGTGCCACCAGCAGAGATATGGGAGTTCCGTACTTC,CATSRDMGVPYF
TRBJ1-2,TRBV7-9,NA,NA,TGTGCCAGCAGCTCGACAGAAAACTATGGCTACACCTTC,CASSSTENYGYTF
TRBJ1-2,TRBV6-5,NA,NA,TGTGCCAGCAGTTACTCGCGGGGTTCATATTATGGCTACACCTTC,CASSYSRGSYYGYTF
TRBJ2-5,TRBV5-1,NA,NA,TGCGCCAGCAGCCCCCGGACTATGCCGGGGGAGACCCAGTACTTC,CASSPRTMPGETQYF
TRBJ2-7,TRBV6-5,few,TRBD1,TGTGCCAGCAGTTACGGGGGACAGGGAGGCGAGCAGTACTTC,CASSYGGQGGEQYF
TRBJ1-5,TRBV28,once,NA,TGTGCCAGCAGTGGGGGCTGGCAGCCCCAGCATTTT,CASSGGWQPQHF
TRBJ2-1,TRBV20-1,once,TRBD2,TGCAGTGCTAGTTATGTGCTAGCGGGAGGGATCTACAATGAGCAGTTCTTC,CSASYVLAGGIYNEQFF
TRBJ2-2,TRBV3-1/TRBV3-2,once,NA,TGTGCCAGCAGCCAAGTGAGGCTCAACACCGGGGAGCTGTTTTTT,CASSQVRLNTGELFF
TRBJ2-1,TRBV6-2/TRBV6-3,NA,TRBD2,TGTGCCAGCAGTTACGGGGGGGCTAGCGGGAGTCAATTAGAGCAGTTCTTC,CASSYGGASGSQLEQFF